This T cell receptor (beta chain) is from a study of CXCR4 blockade with PD-1 therapy in pancreatic cancer. Assay used: immunoSEQ multiplex PCR; TCRdb lists only in-frame clones, some missing. Altogether about 8,100 clones are present, less than 75% being singletons, with the ten largest covering around 7.2%. Details on this clone: The antigen remains undetermined.

Study-level points and caveats: Survival did not correlate with tumor clonality, which averaged about 0.14 versus 0.05. Convergent selection by common tumor antigens was suggested by nucleotide rearrangement counts.

The receptor was isolated from a human donor with pancreatic ductal adenocarcinoma. The sequencing input was tumor tissue.

CDR3 sequence reads: CASKETGLSGELFF. The CDR3 nucleotides are TGCGCCAGCAAAGAAACAGGGTTGTCCGGGGAGCTGTTTTTT. This sequence joins TRBV5-1 and TRBJ2-2; TRBD1 might be the D (6 bases). V was trimmed by 6 bases and J by 6 bases, leaving 15 bases between them. CDR1 SGHRS and CDR2 YFSETQ come from the germline V gene. This CDR3 has 14 residues.